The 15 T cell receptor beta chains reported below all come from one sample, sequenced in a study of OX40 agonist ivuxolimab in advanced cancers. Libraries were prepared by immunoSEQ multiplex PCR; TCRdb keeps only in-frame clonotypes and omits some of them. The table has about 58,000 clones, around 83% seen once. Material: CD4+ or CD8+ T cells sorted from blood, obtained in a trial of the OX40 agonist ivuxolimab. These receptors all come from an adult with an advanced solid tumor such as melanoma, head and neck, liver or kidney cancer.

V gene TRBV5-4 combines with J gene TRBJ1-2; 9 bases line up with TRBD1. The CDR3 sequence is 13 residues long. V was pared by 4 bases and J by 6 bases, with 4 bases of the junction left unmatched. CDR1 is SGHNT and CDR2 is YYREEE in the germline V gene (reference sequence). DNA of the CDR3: TGTGCCAGCAGCAAACAGGGGGCTCATGGCTACACCTTC. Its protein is CASSKQGAHGYTF.

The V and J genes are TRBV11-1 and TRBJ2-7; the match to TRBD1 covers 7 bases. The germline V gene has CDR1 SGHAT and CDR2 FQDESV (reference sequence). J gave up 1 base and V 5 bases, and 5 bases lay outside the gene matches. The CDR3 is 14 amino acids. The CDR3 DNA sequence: TGTGCCAGCAGCACGGACAGGACGTCCTACGAGCAGTACTTC. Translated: CASSTDRTSYEQYF.

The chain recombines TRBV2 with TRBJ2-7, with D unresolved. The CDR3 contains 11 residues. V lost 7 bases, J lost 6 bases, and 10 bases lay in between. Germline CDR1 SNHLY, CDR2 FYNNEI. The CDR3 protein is CASKQTIEQYF. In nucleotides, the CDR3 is TGTGCCAGCAAACAGACCATCGAGCAGTACTTC.

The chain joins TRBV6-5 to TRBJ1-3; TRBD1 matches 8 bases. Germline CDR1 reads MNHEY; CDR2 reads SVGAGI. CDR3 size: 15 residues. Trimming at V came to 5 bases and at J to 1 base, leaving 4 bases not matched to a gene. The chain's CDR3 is CASSPDRGSGNTIYF. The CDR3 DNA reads TGTGCCAGCAGTCCCGACAGGGGTTCTGGAAACACCATATATTTT.

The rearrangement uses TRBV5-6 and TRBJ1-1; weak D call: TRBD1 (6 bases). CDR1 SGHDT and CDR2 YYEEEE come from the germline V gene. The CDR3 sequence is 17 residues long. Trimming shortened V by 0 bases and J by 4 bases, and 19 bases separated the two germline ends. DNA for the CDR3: TGTGCCAGCAGCTTGGCAATAGGGGGAGGATTCAGCACTGAAGCTTTCTTT. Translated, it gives CASSLAIGGGFSTEAFF.

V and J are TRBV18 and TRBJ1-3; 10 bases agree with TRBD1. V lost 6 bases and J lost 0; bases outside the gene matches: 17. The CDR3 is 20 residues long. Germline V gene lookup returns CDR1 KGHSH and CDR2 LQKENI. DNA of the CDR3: TGTGCCAGCTCTACTCAGCCATCCGGGACAGGGGCGCGCTCTGGAAACACCATATATTTT. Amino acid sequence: CASSTQPSGTGARSGNTIYF.

The CDR3 DNA follows: TGTGCCAGCAGCGCCTACAGGGATTGGAGCTACAATGAGCAGTTCTTC. Translating it yields CASSAYRDWSYNEQFF. The V and J genes are TRBV7-2 and TRBJ2-1; D possibly corresponds to TRBD1 (6 bases). V lost 5 bases to trimming and J lost 3 bases, with 17 bases between them. The germline V gene has CDR1 SGHTA and CDR2 FQGNSA. The CDR3 spans 16 residues.

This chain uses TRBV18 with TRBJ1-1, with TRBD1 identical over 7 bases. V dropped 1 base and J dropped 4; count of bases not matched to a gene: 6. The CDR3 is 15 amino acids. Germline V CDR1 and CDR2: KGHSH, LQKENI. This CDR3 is CASSPRLDRATEAFF. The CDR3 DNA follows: TGTGCCAGCTCACCACGTCTAGACAGGGCCACTGAAGCTTTCTTT.

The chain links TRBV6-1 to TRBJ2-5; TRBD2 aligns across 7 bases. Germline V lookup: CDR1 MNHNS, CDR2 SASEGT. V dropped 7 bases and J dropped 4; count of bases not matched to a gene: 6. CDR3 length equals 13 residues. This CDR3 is CASKSGGGETQYF. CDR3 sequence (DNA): TGTGCCAGCAAGTCGGGGGGTGGAGAGACCCAGTACTTC.

The CDR3 loop reads CASSLTGVNTEAFF. The CDR3 nucleotides read TGTGCCAGCAGCTTAACAGGCGTGAACACTGAAGCTTTCTTT. The V call is TRBV11-3, the J call TRBJ1-1; D is possibly TRBD1 (5 bases). This CDR3 is built from 14 residues. Germline CDR1 is SGHNT and CDR2 is YENEEA. V lost 2 bases to trimming and J lost 0 bases, with 7 bases between them.

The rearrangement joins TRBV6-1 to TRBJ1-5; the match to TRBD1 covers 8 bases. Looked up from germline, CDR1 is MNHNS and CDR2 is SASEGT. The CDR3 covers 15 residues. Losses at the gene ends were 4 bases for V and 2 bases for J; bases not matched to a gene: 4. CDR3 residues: CASSATGGGNQPQHF. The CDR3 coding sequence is TGTGCCAGCAGTGCAACAGGGGGAGGCAATCAGCCCCAGCATTTT.

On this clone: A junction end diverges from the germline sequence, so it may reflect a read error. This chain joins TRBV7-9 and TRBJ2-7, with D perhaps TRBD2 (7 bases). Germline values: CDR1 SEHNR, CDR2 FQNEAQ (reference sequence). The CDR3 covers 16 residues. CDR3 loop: CASSLALTGGSHEQYF. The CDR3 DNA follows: TGTGCCAGCAGCTTAGCTCTAACGGGGGGCTCCCACGAGCAGTACTTC.

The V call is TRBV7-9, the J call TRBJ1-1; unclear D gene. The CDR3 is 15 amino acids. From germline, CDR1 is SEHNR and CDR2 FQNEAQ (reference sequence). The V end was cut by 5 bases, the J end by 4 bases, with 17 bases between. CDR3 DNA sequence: TGTGCCAGCAGCCTTAGACTGGACTGGGCCACTGAAGCTTTCTTT. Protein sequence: CASSLRLDWATEAFF.

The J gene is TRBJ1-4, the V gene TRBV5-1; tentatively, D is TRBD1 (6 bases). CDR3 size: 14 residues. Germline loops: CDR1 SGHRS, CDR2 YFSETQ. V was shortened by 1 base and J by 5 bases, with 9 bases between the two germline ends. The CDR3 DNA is TGCGCCAGCAGCTTGTCCCAGGGGAATGAAAAACTGTTTTTT. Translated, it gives CASSLSQGNEKLFF.

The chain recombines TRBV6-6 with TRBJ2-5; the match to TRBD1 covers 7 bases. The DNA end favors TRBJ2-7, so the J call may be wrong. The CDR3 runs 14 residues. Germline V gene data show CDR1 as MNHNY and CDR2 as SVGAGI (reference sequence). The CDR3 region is CASSRRDRSYEQYF. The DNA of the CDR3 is TGTGCCAGCAGTCGCCGGGACAGATCCTACGAGCAGTACTTC.